This T cell receptor (beta chain) emerged from a study of vaccination and CD4 T cells after COVID-19. Study in general: Post-vaccine sampling followed dose two by a median approximately 70 days (range 14 to 241).

Stated treatment: approximately nine-day PBMC culture with coronavirus spike peptide pools or control peptides (ViraFEST assay). An Oncomine TCR Beta short-read assay was used to sequence the DNA from cultured CD4+ T cells. From the PCR reads, TCRdb called clonotypes with MiXCR, one entry per CDR3 protein. Of 15,000 to 17,000 distinct CDR3 sequences in the sample, about 80% were seen once. This CDR3 comprises 13 residues. Trimming pared 2 bases from V and 10 bases from J, leaving 11 bases between. The germline CDR1 and CDR2 sequences are MNHEY and SMNVEV (reference sequence). Note on this clonotype: Antigen specificity is unknown.

The receptor was derived from a human donor who had recovered from COVID-19. The sample was CD4+ T cells from blood, cultured in vitro. This chain uses TRBV27 with TRBJ1-4, with D maybe TRBD1 (5 bases). The CDR3 reads CASSLVGEGKLFF. CDR3 bases: TGTGCCAGCAGTTTAGTGGGGGAAGGAAAACTGTTTTTT.